Detailed here is one TCR beta chain. This entry comes from a study of T cell clonotyping in hematopoietic cell transplantation. Method: immunoSEQ multiplex PCR; TCRdb's copy keeps in-frame clones and lacks some. The sample comprises around 25,000 clones, approximately 77% of which are singletons, and approximately 6.2% rests with the top ten. As for time point: recipient sample about 28 days before transplant, after cytoreduction. With V trimmed by 2 bases and J by 5 bases, 4 bases remained unmatched. CDR3 size: 15 residues. The germline V gene has CDR1 MNHEY and CDR2 SVGAGI. The receptor comes from a man aged 50-59 years with myelodysplastic syndrome. Some clones in this sample may be carry-over from other donors' samples. The genes are TRBV6-5 and TRBJ2-2, with 8 bases fitting TRBD1. Sequencing used peripheral blood mononuclear cells, obtained before stem cell transplant. The CDR3, as DNA: TGTGCCAGCAGTTACGACAGGGGAAGAACCGGGGAGCTGTTTTTT. Translation: CASSYDRGRTGELFF.